The next 20 T cell receptor beta chains were all read from a single sample in a study of shared clonotypes between healthy human individuals. Profiled with immunoSEQ multiplex PCR; TCRdb holds only in-frame clones, not every one. Of about 1.1 million clones detected, 70% to 80% appear once; the ten largest clones hold roughly 0.56%. The sequencing input was memory CD4+ T cells from PBMCs. Stated subset: CD45RA-negative fraction. The receptors shown here come from a man aged 18-30 years in good health. Some clones in this sample may be carry-over from other donors' samples.

The table lists this clone with a few counts. This sequence joins TRBV5-1 and TRBJ1-1, with TRBD1 matching 12 bases. Trimming took 4 bases from V and 7 from J; bases not matched to a gene: 5. Germline lookup yields CDR1 SGHRS and CDR2 YFSETQ. CDR3 length equals 14 residues. The CDR3 coding sequence is TGCGCCAGCAGCACGGGACAGGGGGCGGGTGAAGCTTTCTTT. Translated: CASSTGQGAGEAFF.

As DNA, the CDR3 is TGTGCCAGCAGTTACTCGACCGACTCCTACGAGCAGTACTTC. Residues: CASSYSTDSYEQYF. The rearrangement links TRBV6-5 to TRBJ2-7; D unclear. This CDR3 region has 14 residues. The V gene lost 0 bases and the J gene lost 0 bases, with 6 bases spanning the gap. The germline gives CDR1 MNHEY, CDR2 SVGAGI.

CDR3 residues: CASSVDSGESHTQYF. The CDR3 DNA reads as TGTGCCAGCAGCGTAGATTCGGGGGAGTCCCATACGCAGTATTTT. The rearrangement joins TRBV9 to TRBJ2-3; a possible D gene is TRBD2 (6 bases). V was pared by 0 bases and J by 7 bases, with 15 bases between. Germline CDR1 and CDR2: SGDLS and YYNGEE. There are 15 residues in the CDR3.

The CDR3 sequence: CASSLSTNYEQYF. DNA for the CDR3: TGTGCCAGCAGTTTGTCAACCAACTACGAGCAGTACTTC. The gene calls are TRBV6-6 and TRBJ2-7; D gene ambiguous. Germline CDR1 reads MNHNY; CDR2 reads SVGAGI (reference sequence). The CDR3 is 13 amino acids. The ends were cut back, 4 bases at V and 3 bases at J, with 10 bases in the middle.

About this clone itself: This specimen includes other DNA sequences encoding the same CDR3. CDR3 DNA: TGCAGCGTTGAAGCTCGGGGGTTGTTCTATGGCTACACCTTC. It is translated as CSVEARGLFYGYTF. The J gene is TRBJ1-2, the V gene TRBV29-1; D is possibly TRBD1 (5 bases). Germline lookup yields CDR1 SQVTM and CDR2 ANQGSEA. CDR3 size: 14 residues. The V end was cut by 1 base, the J end by 4 bases, with 13 bases between.

The chain is built from TRBV2 and TRBJ2-2; D perhaps matches TRBD2 (5 bases). The CDR3 sequence is 15 residues long. The germline CDR1 and CDR2 sequences are SNHLY and FYNNEI. With 8 bases removed from V and 0 bases from J, the gap between germline ends came to 13 bases. CDR3 nucleotide sequence: TGTGCCAGCGCGCGGGTCCTCGCGAACACCGGGGAGCTGTTTTTT. Its protein product is CASARVLANTGELFF.

This rearrangement joins TRBV28 to TRBJ2-7; D may be TRBD1 or TRBD2 (5 bases each). Trimming took 6 bases from V and 4 from J, leaving 19 bases between them. Germline V gene lookup returns CDR1 MDHEN and CDR2 SYDVKM. The CDR3 runs 15 residues. CDR3 nucleotide sequence: TGTGCCAGCAGCTTGTTAGGGGACCTTCAGTACGAGCAGTACTTC. It codes for CASSLLGDLQYEQYF. Using reference TRBV28 and TRBJ2-7 for the parts outside the CDR3, the full variable domain is DVKVTQSSRYLVKRTGEKVFLECVQDMDHENMFWYRQDPGLGLRLIYFSYDVKMKEKGDIPEGYSVSREKKERFSLILESASTNQTSMYLCASSLLGDLQYEQYFGPGTRLTVT.

V usage is TRBV28 and J usage is TRBJ1-3, with TRBD1 identical over 8 bases. V lost 3 bases and J lost 7; bases outside the gene matches: 11. CDR1 is MDHEN, CDR2 SYDVKM, per germline. The CDR3 is made up of 16 amino acids. CDR3 in amino acids: CASSFRGPGGGNTIYF. CDR3 nucleotides: TGTGCCAGCAGTTTTCGCGGTCCAGGGGGCGGGAACACCATATATTTT.

J is TRBJ2-3 and V is TRBV25-1, with D tentatively TRBD1 (6 bases). Germline V lookup: CDR1 MGHDK, CDR2 SYGVNS. V dropped 5 bases and J dropped 2 bases, with 14 bases sitting between them. The CDR3 length is 15 residues. Written as DNA, the CDR3 is TGTGCCAGCAGTCCCCGTGACAGGAACACAGATACGCAGTATTTT. This gives the protein CASSPRDRNTDTQYF.

The chain carries TRBV7-2 and TRBJ1-3; no reliable D call. The germline V gene has CDR1 SGHTA and CDR2 FQGNSA. V was pared by 0 bases and J by 5 bases, with 8 bases between. CDR3 length: 14 residues. CDR3: CASSLAQIRNTIYF. CDR3 bases: TGTGCCAGCAGCTTAGCGCAAATCCGAAACACCATATATTTT.

About this clone: This clone may be a read error of a much larger clone one base away. The J gene is TRBJ2-1, the V gene TRBV6-1; 9 bases are shared with TRBD2. V was clipped by 4 bases and J by 0 bases; unmatched bases: 1. Germline values: CDR1 MNHNS, CDR2 SASEGT. This CDR3 is built from 15 residues. CDR3 in DNA: TGTGCCAGCAGTGCACTAGCGGGCTCCTACAATGAGCAGTTCTTC. Protein product: CASSALAGSYNEQFF.

V and J are TRBV4-3 and TRBJ2-3; D uncertain. Trimming left V 0 bases short and J 2 bases short, with 18 bases between. Germline V lookup: CDR1 LGHNA, CDR2 YSLEER. The CDR3 consists of 18 residues. The CDR3 here is CASSQDYRSLRATDTQYF. CDR3 bases: TGCGCCAGCAGCCAAGACTATCGCAGCCTTCGAGCCACAGATACGCAGTATTTT.

The chain is built from TRBV7-9 and TRBJ2-2; TRBD2 agrees at 13 bases. Per the germline V gene, CDR1 is SEHNR and CDR2 is FQNEAQ (reference sequence). This CDR3 region has 16 residues. V lost 5 bases, J lost 0 bases, and 0 bases stayed unmatched. The CDR3, as DNA: TGTGCCAGCAGCGGACTAGCGGGAGCGAACACCGGGGAGCTGTTTTTT. This encodes CASSGLAGANTGELFF.

This clone came up a few times. The chain uses TRBV27 and TRBJ1-4, with 10 nucleotides matching TRBD1. Germline lookup yields CDR1 MNHEY and CDR2 SMNVEV (reference sequence). V lost 0 bases, J lost 7 bases, and 2 bases stayed unmatched. The CDR3 is made up of 15 amino acids. The CDR3 nucleotides read TGTGCCAGCAGTTTATCCGGGACAGGGGCTGAAAAACTGTTTTTT. Translated, it gives CASSLSGTGAEKLFF.

The chain links TRBV15 to TRBJ2-1; D is unclear. CDR3 length equals 15 residues. The V end lost 0 bases, the J end lost 2 bases, and 8 bases lay between the germline ends. The germline V gene has CDR1 LNHNV and CDR2 YYDKDF (reference sequence). CDR3 in amino acids: CATSRDAQPYNEQFF. Here the CDR3 DNA reads TGTGCCACCAGCAGAGACGCACAGCCCTACAATGAGCAGTTCTTC.

This chain uses TRBV6-1 with TRBJ2-7; D gene unclear. Trimming took off 1 base at V and 6 bases at J, with 7 bases between the two ends. CDR1 is MNHNS and CDR2 is SASEGT in the germline V gene. This CDR3 comprises 12 residues. The CDR3 here is CASSEGTVEQYF. CDR3 DNA: TGTGCCAGCAGTGAAGGGACGGTCGAGCAGTACTTC.

This chain uses TRBV5-1 with TRBJ2-5, with unresolved D. CDR1 is SGHRS, CDR2 YFSETQ, per germline. The CDR3 covers 12 residues. V lost 2 bases, J lost 4 bases, and 6 bases lay in between. CDR3 amino acids: CASSFYAETQYF. The CDR3 coding sequence is TGCGCCAGCAGCTTCTATGCAGAGACCCAGTACTTC.

As to this clone: The junction departs from the called germline gene at one end, perhaps through a read error. V usage is TRBV6-5 and J usage is TRBJ2-3; 7 bases align to TRBD2. Per germline, CDR1 MNHEY and CDR2 SVGAGI. The CDR3 is 15 residues long. As DNA, the CDR3 is TGTGCCAGCAGTTACTATGGGGACTACACAGATGCGCAGTATTTT. It encodes CASSYYGDYTDAQYF.

The V and J genes are TRBV10-3 and TRBJ1-2; unclear D gene. Per the germline V gene, CDR1 is ENHRY and CDR2 is SYGVKD. Trimming pared 3 bases from V and 4 bases from J, leaving 9 bases between. This CDR3 comprises 13 residues. DNA for the CDR3: TGTGCCATCAGTGAAGGACGGTTCTATGGCTACACCTTC. Translation: CAISEGRFYGYTF.

This rearrangement joins TRBV7-2 to TRBJ2-3; a weak D match, TRBD2 (6 bases). V was shortened by 6 bases and J by 2 bases, with 12 bases between the two germline ends. The CDR3 contains 14 residues. Germline-derived CDR1 and CDR2 are SGHTA and FQGNSA. The CDR3 bases are TGTGCCAGCAGTACGGCGGGGTACACAGATACGCAGTATTTT. Translated, it gives CASSTAGYTDTQYF.